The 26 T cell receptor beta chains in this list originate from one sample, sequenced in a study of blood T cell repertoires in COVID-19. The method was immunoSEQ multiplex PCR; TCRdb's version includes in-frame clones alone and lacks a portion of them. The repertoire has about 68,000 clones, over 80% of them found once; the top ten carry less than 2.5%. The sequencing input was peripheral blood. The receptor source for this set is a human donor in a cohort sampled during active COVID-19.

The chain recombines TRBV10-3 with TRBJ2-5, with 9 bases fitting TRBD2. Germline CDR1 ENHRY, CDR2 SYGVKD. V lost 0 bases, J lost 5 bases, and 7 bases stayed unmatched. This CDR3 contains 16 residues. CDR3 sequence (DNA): TGTGCCATCAGTGAGTCGAGCGGGGGGTCTTTGGAGACCCAGTACTTC. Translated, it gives CAISESSGGSLETQYF.

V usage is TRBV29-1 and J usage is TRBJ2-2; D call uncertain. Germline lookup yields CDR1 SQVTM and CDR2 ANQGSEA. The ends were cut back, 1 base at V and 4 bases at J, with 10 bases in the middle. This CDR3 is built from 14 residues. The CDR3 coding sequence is TGCAGCGTTGAAGGGAGAAGGAGCACCGGGGAGCTGTTTTTT. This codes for CSVEGRRSTGELFF.

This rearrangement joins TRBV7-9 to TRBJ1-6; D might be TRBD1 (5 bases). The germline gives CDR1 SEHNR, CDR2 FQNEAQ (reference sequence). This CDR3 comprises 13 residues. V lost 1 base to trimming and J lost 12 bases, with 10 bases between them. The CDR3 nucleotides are TGTGCCAGCAGCTTAGAGCAGGGTATACCCCTCCACTTT. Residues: CASSLEQGIPLHF.

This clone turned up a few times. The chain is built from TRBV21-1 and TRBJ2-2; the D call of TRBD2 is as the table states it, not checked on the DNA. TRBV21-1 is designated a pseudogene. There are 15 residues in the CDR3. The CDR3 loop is CASSKEASRTGELFF. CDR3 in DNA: TGTGCCAGCAGCAAAGAGGCTAGCCGGACCGGGGAGCTGTTTTTT.

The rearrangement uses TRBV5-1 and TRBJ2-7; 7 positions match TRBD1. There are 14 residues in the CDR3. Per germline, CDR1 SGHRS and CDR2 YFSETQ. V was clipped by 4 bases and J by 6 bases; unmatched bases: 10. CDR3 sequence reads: CASSQTGLGVEQYF. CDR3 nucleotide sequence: TGCGCCAGCAGCCAGACAGGGCTAGGGGTCGAGCAGTACTTC. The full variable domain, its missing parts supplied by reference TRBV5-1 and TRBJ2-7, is KAGVTQTPRYLIKTRGQQVTLSCSPISGHRSVSWYQQTPGQGLQFLFEYFSETQRNKGNFPGRFSGRQFSNSRSEMNVSTLELGDSALYLCASSQTGLGVEQYFGPGTRLTVT.

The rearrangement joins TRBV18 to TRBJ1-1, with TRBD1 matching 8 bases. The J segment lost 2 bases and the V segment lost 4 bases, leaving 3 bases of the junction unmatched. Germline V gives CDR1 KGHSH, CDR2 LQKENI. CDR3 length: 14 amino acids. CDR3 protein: CASSQTGVNTEAFF. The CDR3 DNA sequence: TGTGCCAGCTCACAGACAGGGGTCAACACTGAAGCTTTCTTT.

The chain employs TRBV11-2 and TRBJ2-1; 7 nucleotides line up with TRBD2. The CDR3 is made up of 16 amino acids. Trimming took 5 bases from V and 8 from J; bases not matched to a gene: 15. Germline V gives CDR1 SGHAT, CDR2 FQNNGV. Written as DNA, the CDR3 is TGTGCCAGCAGCGGGGGAAGCGGGATTCTTGGAGATGAGCAGTTCTTC. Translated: CASSGGSGILGDEQFF.

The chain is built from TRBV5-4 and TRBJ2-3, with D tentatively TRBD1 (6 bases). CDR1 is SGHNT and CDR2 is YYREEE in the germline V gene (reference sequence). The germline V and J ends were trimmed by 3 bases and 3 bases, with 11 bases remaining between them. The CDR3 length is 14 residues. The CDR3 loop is CASSSGVLTDTQYF. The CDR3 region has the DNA TGTGCCAGCAGCTCAGGGGTTTTAACAGATACGCAGTATTTT.

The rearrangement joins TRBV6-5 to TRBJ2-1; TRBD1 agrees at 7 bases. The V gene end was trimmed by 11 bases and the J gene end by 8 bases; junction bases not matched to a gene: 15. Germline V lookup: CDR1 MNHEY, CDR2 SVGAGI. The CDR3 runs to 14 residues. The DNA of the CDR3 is TGTGCCGCCTTCGACAGGGCATCTGAGGATGAGCAGTTCTTC. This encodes CAAFDRASEDEQFF.

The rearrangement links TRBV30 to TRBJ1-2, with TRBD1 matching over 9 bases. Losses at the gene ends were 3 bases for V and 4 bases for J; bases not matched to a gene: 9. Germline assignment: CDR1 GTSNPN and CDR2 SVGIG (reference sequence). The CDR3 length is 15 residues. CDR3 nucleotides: TGTGCCTGGAGGAGGGGTACAGGGGGCTCCTATGGCTACACCTTC. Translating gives CAWRRGTGGSYGYTF. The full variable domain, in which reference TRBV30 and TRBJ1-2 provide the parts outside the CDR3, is SQTIHQWPATLVQPVGSPLSLECTVEGTSNPNLYWYRQAAGRGLQLLFYSVGIGQISSEVPQNLSASRPQDRQFILSSKKLLLSDSGFYLCAWRRGTGGSYGYTFGSGTRLTVV.

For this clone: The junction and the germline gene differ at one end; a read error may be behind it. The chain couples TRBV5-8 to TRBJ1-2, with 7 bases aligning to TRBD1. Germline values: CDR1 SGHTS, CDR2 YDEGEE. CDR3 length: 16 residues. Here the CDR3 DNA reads TGTGTCAGCAGCTTGGGTCTAAGGGGGCGGAGATATGGCTACACCTTC. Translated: CVSSLGLRGRRYGYTF.

The CDR3 reads CASRARDSGSHEQFF. The CDR3, as DNA: TGTGCCAGCAGGGCCCGGGATTCAGGCTCCCATGAGCAGTTCTTC. V is TRBV4-2 and J is TRBJ2-1; TRBD2 might be the D (5 bases). The V gene lost 6 bases and the J gene lost 8 bases, with 20 bases spanning the gap. From germline, CDR1 is LGHNA and CDR2 YNFKEQ. This CDR3 contains 15 residues.

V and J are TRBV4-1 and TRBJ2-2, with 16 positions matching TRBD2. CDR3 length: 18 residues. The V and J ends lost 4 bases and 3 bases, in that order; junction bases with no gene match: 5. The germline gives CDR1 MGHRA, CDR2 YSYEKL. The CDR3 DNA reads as TGCGCCAGCAGCCCGGGACTAGCGGGAGGGCGTCACACCGGGGAGCTGTTTTTT. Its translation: CASSPGLAGGRHTGELFF.

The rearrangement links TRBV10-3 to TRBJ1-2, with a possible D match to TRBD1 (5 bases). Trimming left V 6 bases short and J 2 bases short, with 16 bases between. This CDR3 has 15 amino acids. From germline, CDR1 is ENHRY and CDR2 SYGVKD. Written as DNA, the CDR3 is TGTGCCATCAGCGAACAGGTTACGAAGAACTATGGCTACACCTTC. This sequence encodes CAISEQVTKNYGYTF.

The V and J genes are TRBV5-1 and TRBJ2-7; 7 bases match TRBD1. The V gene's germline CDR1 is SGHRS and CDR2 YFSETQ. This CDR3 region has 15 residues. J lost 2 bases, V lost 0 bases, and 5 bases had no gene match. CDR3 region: CASSLGGGAPYEQYF. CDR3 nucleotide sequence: TGCGCCAGCAGCTTGGGAGGGGGCGCCCCCTACGAGCAGTACTTC.

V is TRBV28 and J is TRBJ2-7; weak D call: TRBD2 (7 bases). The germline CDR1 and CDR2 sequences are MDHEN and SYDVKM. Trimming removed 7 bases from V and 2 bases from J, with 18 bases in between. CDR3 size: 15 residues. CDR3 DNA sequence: TGTGCCAGCACCTTCCTAGCGGAGGGGGCCTACGAGCAGTACTTC. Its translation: CASTFLAEGAYEQYF.

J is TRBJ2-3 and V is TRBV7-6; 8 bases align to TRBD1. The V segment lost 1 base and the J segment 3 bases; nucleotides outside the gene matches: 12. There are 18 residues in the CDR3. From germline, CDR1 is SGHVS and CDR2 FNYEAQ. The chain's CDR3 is CASSLGRRGHLRTDTQYF. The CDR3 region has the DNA TGTGCCAGCAGCTTAGGGCGCAGGGGGCATCTGCGGACAGATACGCAGTATTTT.

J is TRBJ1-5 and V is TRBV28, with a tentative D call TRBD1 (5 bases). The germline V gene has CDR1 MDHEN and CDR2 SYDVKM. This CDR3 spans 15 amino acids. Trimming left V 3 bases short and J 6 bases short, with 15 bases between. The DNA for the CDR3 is TGTGCCAGCAGTTTGCCGGGGGGGACGGGTCAGCCCCAGCATTTT. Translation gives CASSLPGGTGQPQHF.

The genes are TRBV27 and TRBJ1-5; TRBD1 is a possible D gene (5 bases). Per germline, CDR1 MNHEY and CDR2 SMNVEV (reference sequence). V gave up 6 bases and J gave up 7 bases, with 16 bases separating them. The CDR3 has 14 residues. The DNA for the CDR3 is TGTGCCAGCAGAAGACAGCAAGAGTGGCAGCCCCAGCATTTT. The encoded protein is CASRRQQEWQPQHF.

The CDR3 region is CATGTVPLNTEAFF. The CDR3, as DNA: TGTGCCACGGGGACAGTTCCCTTGAACACTGAAGCTTTCTTT. The rearrangement links TRBV10-3 to TRBJ1-1, with 7 bases fitting TRBD1. After removal of 10 bases from V and 0 bases from J, the junction contained 8 bases not matched to a gene. CDR3 length: 14 residues. CDR1 is ENHRY and CDR2 is SYGVKD in the germline V gene.

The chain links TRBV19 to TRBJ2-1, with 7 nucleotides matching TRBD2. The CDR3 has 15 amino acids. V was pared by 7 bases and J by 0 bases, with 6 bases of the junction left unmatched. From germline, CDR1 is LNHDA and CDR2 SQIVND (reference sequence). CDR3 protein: CASTRDYNSYNEQFF. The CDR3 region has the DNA TGTGCCAGTACCCGGGACTACAACTCCTACAATGAGCAGTTCTTC.

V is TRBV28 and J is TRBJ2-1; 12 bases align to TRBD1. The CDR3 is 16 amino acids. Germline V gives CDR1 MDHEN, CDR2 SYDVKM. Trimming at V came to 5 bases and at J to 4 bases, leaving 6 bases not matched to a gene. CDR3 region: CASSPPGQGAYNEQFF. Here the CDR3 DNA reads TGTGCCAGCAGTCCCCCGGGACAGGGGGCTTACAATGAGCAGTTCTTC.

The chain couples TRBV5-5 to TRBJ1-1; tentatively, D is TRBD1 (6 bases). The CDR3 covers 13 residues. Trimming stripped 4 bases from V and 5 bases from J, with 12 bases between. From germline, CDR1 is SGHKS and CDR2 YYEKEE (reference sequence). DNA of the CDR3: TGTGCCAGCAGCATAGGGGGTGAGACTGAAGCTTTCTTT. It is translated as CASSIGGETEAFF.

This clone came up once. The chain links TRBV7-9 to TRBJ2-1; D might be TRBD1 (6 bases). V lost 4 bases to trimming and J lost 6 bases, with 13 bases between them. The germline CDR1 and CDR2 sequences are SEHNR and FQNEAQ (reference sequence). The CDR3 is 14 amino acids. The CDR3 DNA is TGTGCCAGCAGCTACCCACAGGGTGCCAATGAGCAGTTCTTC. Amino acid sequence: CASSYPQGANEQFF.

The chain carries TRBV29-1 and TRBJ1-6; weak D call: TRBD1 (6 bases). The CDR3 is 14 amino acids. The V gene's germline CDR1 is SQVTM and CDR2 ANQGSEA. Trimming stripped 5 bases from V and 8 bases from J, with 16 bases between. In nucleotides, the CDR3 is TGCAGCGTTATTACACCGGACAGAGATTCACCCCTCCACTTT. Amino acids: CSVITPDRDSPLHF.

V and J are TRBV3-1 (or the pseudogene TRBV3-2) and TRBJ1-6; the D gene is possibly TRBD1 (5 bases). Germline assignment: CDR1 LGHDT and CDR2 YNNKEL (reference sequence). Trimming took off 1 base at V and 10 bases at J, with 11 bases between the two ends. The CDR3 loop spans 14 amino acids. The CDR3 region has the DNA TGTGCCAGCAGCCAAGCAGGGTTAAGATCACCCCTCCACTTT. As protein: CASSQAGLRSPLHF.